One and the same sample provided the 10 T cell receptor beta chains below, sequenced in a study of shared clonotypes between healthy human individuals. Using immunoSEQ multiplex PCR, the repertoire was profiled, and TCRdb retains in-frame clones only, with some absent. The data show roughly 2 million clones, with 90% to 95% seen just once and 0.1% to 0.15% held by the top ten. Sample: naive CD4+ T cells sorted from blood. Subset: CD45RA+ positively selected. Receptor source: a man younger than 35 in good health.

The V call is TRBV2, the J call TRBJ2-7; D call uncertain. From germline, CDR1 is SNHLY and CDR2 FYNNEI. The CDR3 is 15 amino acids. V lost 1 base to trimming and J lost 2 bases, with 12 bases between them. Here the CDR3 DNA reads TGTGCCAGCAGTGAAGACCCGGACGCTCCCTACGAGCAGTACTTC. Translating gives CASSEDPDAPYEQYF.

CDR3 nucleotides: TGCGCCAGCAGCCCGATCCAGGGAATCGGGGAGCTGTTTTTT. Amino acid sequence: CASSPIQGIGELFF. The rearrangement uses TRBV5-1 and TRBJ2-2, with D possibly being TRBD1 (5 bases). There are 14 residues in the CDR3. V lost 4 bases to trimming and J lost 7 bases, with 14 bases between them. Germline loops: CDR1 SGHRS, CDR2 YFSETQ.

Concerning this clone: Other DNA sequences from this sample encode an identical CDR3 as well. The chain links TRBV5-1 to TRBJ2-7, with D hard to call. This CDR3 is 11 amino acids long. The germline CDR1 and CDR2 sequences are SGHRS and YFSETQ. Trimming removed 0 bases at V and 6 bases at J, with 4 bases between. CDR3: CASSLGAEQYF. The DNA of the CDR3 is TGCGCCAGCAGCTTGGGAGCCGAGCAGTACTTC.

The chain uses TRBV19 and TRBJ2-7; no clear D gene. Germline V CDR1 and CDR2: LNHDA, SQIVND (reference sequence). CDR3 length: 17 amino acids. V gave up 3 bases and J gave up 0 bases, with 18 bases separating them. Here the CDR3 reads CASSIGHSIWSSYEQYF. CDR3 nucleotide sequence: TGTGCCAGTAGTATTGGCCATTCGATCTGGAGCTCCTACGAGCAGTACTTC.

A word on this clone: This same CDR3 is encoded by further DNA sequences in the sample. This chain joins TRBV5-1 and TRBJ1-2; unclear D gene. Germline loops: CDR1 SGHRS, CDR2 YFSETQ. This CDR3 has 13 amino acids. Trimming shortened V by 2 bases and J by 1 base, and 6 bases separated the two germline ends. The DNA for the CDR3 is TGCGCCAGCAGCTTCAGAGATAACTATGGCTACACCTTC. Residues: CASSFRDNYGYTF.

In this sample, this clone turned up once. The same CDR3 also results from other DNA sequences found in this sample. V gene TRBV30 combines with J gene TRBJ1-5; tentative D call: TRBD1 (5 bases). Germline V lookup: CDR1 GTSNPN, CDR2 SVGIG (reference sequence). Trimming shortened V by 5 bases and J by 0 bases, and 8 bases separated the two germline ends. This CDR3 has 13 residues. The CDR3 bases are TGTGCCTGGGGGGCGAATAGCAATCAGCCCCAGCATTTT. It is translated as CAWGANSNQPQHF.

The chain carries TRBV10-3 and TRBJ1-5; the match to TRBD1 covers 8 bases. The germline gives CDR1 ENHRY, CDR2 SYGVKD. The CDR3 is 14 amino acids. Trimming removed 4 bases from V and 2 bases from J; junction bases left unmatched: 1. The CDR3 DNA reads TGTGCCATCAGTGCAGGGGGCGGCAATCAGCCCCAGCATTTT. Encoded protein: CAISAGGGNQPQHF.

Of note for this clone: This sample includes further DNA sequences coding for the same CDR3. V usage is TRBV5-1 and J usage is TRBJ1-1, with 7 bases that match TRBD1. The germline gives CDR1 SGHRS, CDR2 YFSETQ. V was clipped by 4 bases and J by 0 bases; unmatched bases: 3. The CDR3 has 14 amino acids. The CDR3 coding sequence is TGCGCCAGCAGCCCAGGGGGAATGAACACTGAAGCTTTCTTT. Its translation is CASSPGGMNTEAFF.

The gene calls are TRBV10-2 and TRBJ2-4; D remains unclear. The CDR3 consists of 16 residues. The germline V and J ends were trimmed by 0 bases and 1 base, with 10 bases remaining between them. The germline V gene has CDR1 WSHSY and CDR2 SAAADI. This chain's CDR3 is CASSESIVGAKNIQYF. The DNA of the CDR3 is TGCGCCAGCAGTGAGTCGATAGTCGGGGCCAAAAACATTCAGTACTTC.

This chain joins TRBV4-1 and TRBJ2-3; D not certain. V was cut by 7 bases and J by 2 bases, with 22 bases left in between. This CDR3 is built from 17 residues. Germline CDR1 MGHRA, CDR2 YSYEKL. Here the CDR3 DNA reads TGCGCCAGCACCCGATTTTTGCATGGCCAAGCCACAGATACGCAGTATTTT. Translation gives CASTRFLHGQATDTQYF.